The 25 T cell receptor beta chains given below trace back to one sample, sequenced in a study of T cells in Graves' hyperthyroidism and ophthalmopathy. The investigators amplified TCR beta CDR3 regions from RNA transcripts. HTBI primers drove first-round RT-PCR of the TCR CDR3. TCRdb reanalysed the multiplex PCR reads using MiXCR and keeps one entry per CDR3 protein. Of hundreds of thousands of distinct CDR3 sequences listed, 12% to 15% are singletons. The sequencing input was blood. These receptor sequences come from a woman between 18 and 30 years old with Graves' hyperthyroidism.

This clonotype was picked up many times. The rearrangement uses TRBV11-2 and TRBJ2-5; TRBD2 agrees at 8 bases. This CDR3 is built from 16 residues. The ends lost 7 bases at V and 5 bases at J; junction bases unmatched: 15. Germline V gene sequence: CDR1 SGHAT, CDR2 FQNNGV. This CDR3 is CASTDPGGVVGETQYF. CDR3 coding DNA: TGTGCCAGCACAGACCCCGGGGGGGTCGTGGGGGAGACCCAGTACTTC.

There are many counts of this clonotype. The J gene is TRBJ2-3, the V gene TRBV28, with D perhaps TRBD1 (5 bases). V was pared by 6 bases and J by 0 bases, with 19 bases between. Germline V lookup: CDR1 MDHEN, CDR2 SYDVKM. The CDR3 spans 17 residues. CDR3 residues: CASSHNLAGPSTDTQYF. In DNA, the CDR3 is TGTGCCAGCAGCCACAATCTGGCAGGGCCTAGCACAGATACGCAGTATTTT.

V is TRBV20-1 and J is TRBJ1-1; TRBD1 is a possible D gene (6 bases). The germline CDR1 and CDR2 sequences are DFQATT and SNEGSKA (reference sequence). Trimming cost V 0 bases and J 10 bases, with 12 bases left between them. This CDR3 comprises 12 residues. The CDR3 region has the DNA TGCAGTGCTAGAGAGTGGACAGTCGTAGCTTTCTTT. It translates to CSAREWTVVAFF.

This clonotype was seen at least ten times. The chain recombines TRBV18 with TRBJ2-3; a possible D gene is TRBD1 (6 bases). The CDR3 has 15 residues. Germline V lookup: CDR1 KGHSH, CDR2 LQKENI. V lost 3 bases and J 4 bases, leaving 14 bases between the germline ends. The CDR3 coding sequence is TGTGCCAGCTCACCGGTGACAGGTCTCGCAGATACGCAGTATTTT. Translating it yields CASSPVTGLADTQYF. Supplemented by reference TRBV18 and TRBJ2-3, the full variable domain reads NAGVMQNPRHLVRRRGQEARLRCSPMKGHSHVYWYRQLPEEGLKFMVYLQKENIIDESGMPKERFSAEFPKEGPSILRIQQVVRGDSAAYFCASSPVTGLADTQYFGPGTRLTVL.

This clonotype was seen once. CDR3 protein: CASSPDDRDRAYNEQFF. In nucleotides, the CDR3 is TGTGCCAGCAGCCCTGACGACCGGGACAGGGCCTACAATGAGCAGTTCTTC. The chain couples TRBV13 to TRBJ2-1; 9 bases are a match to TRBD1. CDR1 and CDR2 (germline): PRHDT, FYEKMQ (reference sequence). The CDR3 consists of 17 residues. Germline trimming cut 5 bases from V and 2 bases from J; bases unmatched to any gene: 10.

This clonotype was observed a handful of times. The chain couples TRBV19 to TRBJ1-6; 8 nucleotides match TRBD1. Germline V gene lookup returns CDR1 LNHDA and CDR2 SQIVND (reference sequence). The CDR3 runs to 15 residues. Germline trimming cut 6 bases from V and 10 bases from J; bases unmatched to any gene: 11. Written as DNA, the CDR3 is TGTGCCAGTAGAACCAAGACAGGGGTGGCCTCACCCCTCCACTTT. Its protein is CASRTKTGVASPLHF.

The chain uses TRBV5-1 and TRBJ2-5; 9 nucleotides agree with TRBD1. Germline lookup yields CDR1 SGHRS and CDR2 YFSETQ. V lost 0 bases and J lost 2; bases outside the gene matches: 5. This CDR3 has 16 amino acids. CDR3 loop: CASSLGGTGFQETQYF. The CDR3 DNA sequence: TGCGCCAGCAGCTTGGGAGGGACAGGGTTTCAAGAGACCCAGTACTTC.

The chain joins TRBV20-1 to TRBJ1-1, with a possible D match to TRBD1 (6 bases). V shed 1 base and J shed 6 bases, with 24 bases lying between them. Germline assignment: CDR1 DFQATT and CDR2 SNEGSKA (reference sequence). The CDR3 length is 17 residues. The DNA for the CDR3 is TGCAGTGCTAGAGTGAACAACACTACGAGGGGGGCGGCTGAAGCTTTCTTT. It codes for CSARVNNTTRGAAEAFF.

Ten or more counts support this clonotype. J is TRBJ2-6 and V is TRBV18; TRBD1 aligns across 7 bases. Germline values: CDR1 KGHSH, CDR2 LQKENI. The ends lost 4 bases at V and 2 bases at J; junction bases unmatched: 2. The CDR3 runs to 15 residues. This CDR3 is CASSRQGPGANVLTF. CDR3 DNA: TGTGCCAGCTCACGACAGGGACCTGGGGCCAACGTCCTGACTTTC.

This clonotype is a singleton in its sample. The rearrangement links TRBV19 to TRBJ2-5, with 7 nucleotides matching TRBD2. CDR1 and CDR2 (germline): LNHDA, SQIVND (reference sequence). V trimming: 5 bases; J trimming: 4 bases; junction bases outside the gene matches: 7. The CDR3 runs 14 residues. DNA of the CDR3: TGTGCCAGTAGTGAGTGGGGCGGGAGAGAGACCCAGTACTTC. Amino acid sequence: CASSEWGGRETQYF.

This clonotype was detected ten times or more. V gene TRBV20-1 combines with J gene TRBJ1-6, with TRBD1 matching over 10 bases. After removal of 1 base from V and 9 bases from J, the junction contained 6 bases not matched to a gene. Germline loops: CDR1 DFQATT, CDR2 SNEGSKA (reference sequence). The CDR3 has 15 amino acids. The CDR3 coding sequence is TGCAGTGCTAGAGGGGACAGGGGAAAGAGTTCACCCCTCCACTTT. It codes for CSARGDRGKSSPLHF.

This clonotype has ten or more counts. V and J are TRBV11-3 and TRBJ2-5; D ambiguous. Germline V gene lookup returns CDR1 SGHNT and CDR2 YENEEA. This CDR3 has 14 residues. V lost 4 bases and J lost 0, with 9 bases in between. In nucleotides, the CDR3 is TGTGCCAGCAGCTCCAGGAGATACCAAGAGACCCAGTACTTC. Translation: CASSSRRYQETQYF.

The V and J genes are TRBV30 and TRBJ2-1; 10 nucleotides align to TRBD2. The germline CDR1 and CDR2 sequences are GTSNPN and SVGIG (reference sequence). V shed 0 bases, J shed 8 bases, and the junction held 13 bases outside the gene matches. This CDR3 comprises 17 residues. CDR3 DNA: TGTGCCTGGAGTGTACCCCGACCAGCGGGAGGGGGCGATGAGCAGTTCTTC. Its protein product is CAWSVPRPAGGGDEQFF.

There are many counts of this clonotype. The chain employs TRBV3-1 and TRBJ1-1; tentative D call: TRBD1 (5 bases). This CDR3 comprises 11 residues. The germline V gene has CDR1 LGHDT and CDR2 YNNKEL (reference sequence). Trimming left V 4 bases short and J 5 bases short, with 5 bases between. The CDR3 here is CASSRTTEAFF. CDR3 coding DNA: TGTGCCAGCAGCCGGACAACTGAAGCTTTCTTT.

This clonotype has more than one count but fewer than ten. This rearrangement joins TRBV6-5 to TRBJ2-5; no reliable D call. Trimming took 2 bases from V and 3 from J, leaving 16 bases between them. CDR3 length: 16 residues. Germline V gene lookup returns CDR1 MNHEY and CDR2 SVGAGI. The CDR3 bases are TGTGCCAGCAGTTACCTGTCCGGTGGCGGCGAAGAGACCCAGTACTTC. It translates to CASSYLSGGGEETQYF.

In its sample, this clonotype was seen once. The chain links TRBV20-1 to TRBJ1-1; D might be TRBD1 (5 bases). From germline, CDR1 is DFQATT and CDR2 SNEGSKA (reference sequence). V was cut by 0 bases and J by 8 bases, with 19 bases left in between. This CDR3 has 15 amino acids. The CDR3 loop is CSARDPGGRHPEAFF. DNA for the CDR3: TGCAGTGCTAGAGATCCGGGGGGGAGACACCCAGAAGCTTTCTTT.

This chain uses TRBV4-2 with TRBJ2-3; the match to TRBD1 covers 8 bases. The CDR3 runs 16 residues. The germline CDR1 and CDR2 sequences are LGHNA and YNFKEQ. Losses at the gene ends were 2 bases for V and 1 base for J; bases not matched to a gene: 5. CDR3: CASSQQGTGGTDTQYF. CDR3 nucleotide sequence: TGTGCCAGCAGCCAACAGGGGACAGGTGGCACAGATACGCAGTATTTT.

In its sample, this clonotype was seen many times. V gene TRBV20-1 combines with J gene TRBJ2-1, with 14 bases that match TRBD2. The CDR3 spans 17 residues. V was pared by 3 bases and J by 9 bases, with 13 bases of the junction left unmatched. In germline, CDR1 is DFQATT, CDR2 SNEGSKA (reference sequence). CDR3 nucleotides: TGCAGTGCTAGCCGACTAGCGGGAGGGAGGGGGCCAATTGAGCAGTTCTTC. Translating gives CSASRLAGGRGPIEQFF.

Many counts were recorded for this clonotype. CDR3 bases: TGCAGTGCTAGAGATATCGGGGAAGAGGCTCAGCCCCAGCATTTT. Translated, it gives CSARDIGEEAQPQHF. This chain uses TRBV20-1 with TRBJ1-5; D not resolved. The CDR3 spans 15 residues. Trimming left V 0 bases short and J 6 bases short, with 15 bases between. The germline CDR1 and CDR2 sequences are DFQATT and SNEGSKA (reference sequence).

This clonotype was recorded many times. The chain employs TRBV7-8 and TRBJ1-1; D is ambiguous. Trimming took 5 bases from V and 1 from J, leaving 17 bases between them. The CDR3 is 16 residues long. In germline, CDR1 is SGHVS, CDR2 FQNEAQ. CDR3 bases: TGTGCCAGCAGCCCCCTTGCGGTTCGCGGGAACACTGAAGCTTTCTTT. It encodes CASSPLAVRGNTEAFF.

This clonotype has more than one count but fewer than ten. The chain recombines TRBV9 with TRBJ2-2; the D is unclear. The germline CDR1 and CDR2 sequences are SGDLS and YYNGEE. V was shortened by 0 bases and J by 6 bases, with 9 bases between the two germline ends. This CDR3 contains 14 residues. The CDR3 DNA reads TGTGCCAGCAGCGTAGATGCCCAAGCCGGGGAGCTGTTTTTT. Residues: CASSVDAQAGELFF.

This clonotype was seen ten or more times. The CDR3 region is CSAPPGHRQETQYF. The CDR3 DNA follows: TGCAGTGCTCCCCCGGGACACCGACAAGAGACCCAGTACTTC. The gene calls are TRBV20-1 and TRBJ2-5; possible D gene TRBD1, 6 bases. V lost 5 bases and J lost 2, with 15 bases in between. CDR1 DFQATT and CDR2 SNEGSKA come from the germline V gene (reference sequence). The CDR3 is 14 residues long.

This clonotype was seen ten or more times. The chain couples TRBV4-1 to TRBJ2-7, with a possible D match to TRBD2 (6 bases). The CDR3 is 15 amino acids. V lost 2 bases to trimming and J lost 6 bases, with 17 bases between them. Germline CDR1 is MGHRA and CDR2 is YSYEKL. The CDR3 DNA sequence: TGCGCCAGCAGCCAATTTCGGGAGAATAATCGCGAGCAGTACTTC. The encoded protein is CASSQFRENNREQYF.

The rearrangement links TRBV12-3 or TRBV12-4 to TRBJ2-7; 10 nucleotides align to TRBD1. The CDR3 extends over 15 amino acids. Unmatched junction bases numbered 5, after V lost 6 bases and J lost 0 bases. The CDR3: CASSPDRGNSYEQYF. CDR3 nucleotide sequence: TGTGCCAGCAGCCCGGACAGGGGGAACTCCTACGAGCAGTACTTC.

This clonotype came up many times. The gene calls are TRBV28 and TRBJ2-1, with a possible D match to TRBD1 (5 bases). The germline V gene has CDR1 MDHEN and CDR2 SYDVKM. The CDR3 spans 14 residues. Trimming stripped 6 bases from V and 4 bases from J, with 13 bases between. The chain's CDR3 is CASSRSGLYNEQFF. The CDR3, as DNA: TGTGCCAGCAGCCGATCAGGGCTATACAATGAGCAGTTCTTC.